This T cell receptor beta chain was sequenced in a study of cytomegalovirus exposure and HLA in healthy donors. Study context: Of several hundred genotyped donors, roughly 81% grouped in the Caucasian-associated ancestry cluster.

Germline V CDR1 and CDR2: SEHNR, FQNEAQ (reference sequence). Trimming at V came to 5 bases and at J to 5 bases, leaving 12 bases not matched to a gene. The CDR3 extends over 17 amino acids. Amplification used 60 Vbeta primers and 13 Jbeta primers. Only in-frame clones appear in the TCRdb table, and some are missing; sequencing was by immunoSEQ multiplex PCR. Of fewer than 200,000 clones listed, 78% are singletons. This TCR was recovered from a female donor in good health and CMV-seronegative. Sequencing was performed on PBMCs. V usage is TRBV7-9 and J usage is TRBJ2-2; 9 nucleotides agree with TRBD2. CDR3 DNA sequence: TGTGCCAGCAGCCAGATAGGCGGGAGGGCCGGAACCGGGGAGCTGTTTTTT. This encodes CASSQIGGRAGTGELFF.